The clone carrying this T cell receptor beta chain was found a few times. The time point: pre-sensitization, week 0. Treatment reported: therapeutic diphenylcyclopropenone sensitization with weekly scalp DPC. These data originate in a study of human T cells and chemical hapten exposure. Trimming pared 0 bases from V and 0 bases from J, leaving 3 bases between. The V gene's germline CDR1 is SGDLS and CDR2 YYNGEE. The CDR3 is made up of 13 amino acids. Original data processing: TCR counts had a median of about 92,000 per sample and spanned roughly 20,000 to 750,000. TCRdb reprocessed the RACE reads with MiXCR, giving one entry per CDR3 protein. TCRdb, not the original authors, processed these V and J calls. The table has under 70,000 distinct CDR3 sequences, 11% seen once.

The V gene is TRBV9, the J gene TRBJ1-1, with D hard to call. The sequenced sample was whole blood, obtained in connection with sensitization to the hapten diphenylcyclopropenone (DPC). This TCR derives from a woman aged 40 to 55 with alopecia areata. Some clones in this sample may be carry-over from other donors' samples. The CDR3 DNA is TGTGCCAGCAGCGTAGGAATGAACACTGAAGCTTTCTTT. This sequence encodes CASSVGMNTEAFF.